This T cell receptor beta chain originates from a study of OX40 agonist ivuxolimab in advanced cancers. V was cut by 1 base and J by 9 bases, with 14 bases left in between. Germline CDR1 and CDR2: SGDLS and YYNGEE. The CDR3 extends over 15 amino acids. Only in-frame clones appear in the TCRdb table, and some are missing; sequencing was by immunoSEQ multiplex PCR. The data hold 95,000 to 120,000 clones, with around 93% observed a single time. This sequence was found in an adult with an advanced solid tumor such as melanoma, head and neck, liver or kidney cancer. This chain links TRBV9 with TRBJ1-6; tentative D call: TRBD1 (5 bases). Sequences were derived from CD4+ or CD8+ T cells sorted from blood, sampled in a trial of the OX40 agonist ivuxolimab. CDR3: CASSVQGRWGSPLHF. In nucleotides, the CDR3 is TGTGCCAGCAGCGTACAGGGAAGGTGGGGTTCACCCCTCCACTTT.